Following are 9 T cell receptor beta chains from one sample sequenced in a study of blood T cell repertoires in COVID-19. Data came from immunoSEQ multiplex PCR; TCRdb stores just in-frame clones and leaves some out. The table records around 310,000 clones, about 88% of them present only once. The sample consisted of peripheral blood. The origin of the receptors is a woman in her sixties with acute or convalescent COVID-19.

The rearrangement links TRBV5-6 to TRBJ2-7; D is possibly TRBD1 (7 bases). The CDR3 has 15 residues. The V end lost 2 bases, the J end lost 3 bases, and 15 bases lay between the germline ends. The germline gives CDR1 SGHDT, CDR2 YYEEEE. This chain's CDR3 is CASSLGSGGFYEQYF. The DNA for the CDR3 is TGTGCCAGCAGCTTAGGATCAGGGGGGTTCTACGAGCAGTACTTC.

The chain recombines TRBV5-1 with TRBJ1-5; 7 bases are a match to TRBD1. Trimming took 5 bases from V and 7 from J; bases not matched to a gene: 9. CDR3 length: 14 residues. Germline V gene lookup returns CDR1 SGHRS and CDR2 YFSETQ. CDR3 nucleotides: TGCGCCAGCAGTGACCGACAGGGCGGGCAGCCCCAGCATTTT. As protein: CASSDRQGGQPQHF.

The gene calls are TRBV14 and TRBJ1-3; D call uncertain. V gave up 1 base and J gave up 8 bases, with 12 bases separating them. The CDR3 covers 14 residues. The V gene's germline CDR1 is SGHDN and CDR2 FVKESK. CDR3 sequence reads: CASSQGGGVDTIYF. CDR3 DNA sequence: TGTGCCAGCAGCCAAGGAGGTGGTGTAGACACCATATATTTT.

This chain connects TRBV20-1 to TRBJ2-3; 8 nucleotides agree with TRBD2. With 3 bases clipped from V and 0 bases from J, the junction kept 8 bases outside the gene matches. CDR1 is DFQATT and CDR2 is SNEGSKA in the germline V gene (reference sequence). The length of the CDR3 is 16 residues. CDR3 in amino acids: CSASEGLAPSTDTQYF. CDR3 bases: TGCAGTGCTAGTGAAGGACTAGCTCCTAGCACAGATACGCAGTATTTT.

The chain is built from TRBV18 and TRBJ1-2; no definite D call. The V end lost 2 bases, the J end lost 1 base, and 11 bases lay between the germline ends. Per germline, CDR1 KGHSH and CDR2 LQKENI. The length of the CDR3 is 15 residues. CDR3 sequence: CASSPSGRINYGYTF. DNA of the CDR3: TGTGCCAGCTCACCAAGCGGACGGATTAACTATGGCTACACCTTC.

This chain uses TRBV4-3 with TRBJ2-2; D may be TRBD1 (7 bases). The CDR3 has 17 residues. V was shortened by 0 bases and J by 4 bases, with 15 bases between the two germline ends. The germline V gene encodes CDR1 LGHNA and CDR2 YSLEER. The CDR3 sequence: CASSQDLPGGITGELFF. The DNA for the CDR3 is TGCGCCAGCAGCCAAGATCTACCAGGGGGGATCACCGGGGAGCTGTTTTTT.

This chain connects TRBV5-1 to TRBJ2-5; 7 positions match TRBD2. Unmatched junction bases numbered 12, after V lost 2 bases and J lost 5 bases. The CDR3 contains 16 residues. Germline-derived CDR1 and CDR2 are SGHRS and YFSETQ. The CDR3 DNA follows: TGCGCCAGCAGCTTCCCTAGCGGTGGGGCTCAGGAGACCCAGTACTTC. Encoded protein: CASSFPSGGAQETQYF.

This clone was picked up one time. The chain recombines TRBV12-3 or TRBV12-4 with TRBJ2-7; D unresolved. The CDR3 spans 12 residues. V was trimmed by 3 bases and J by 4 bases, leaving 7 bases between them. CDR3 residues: CASSLKSYEQYF. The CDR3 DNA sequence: TGTGCCAGCAGTTTGAAGAGTTACGAGCAGTACTTC.

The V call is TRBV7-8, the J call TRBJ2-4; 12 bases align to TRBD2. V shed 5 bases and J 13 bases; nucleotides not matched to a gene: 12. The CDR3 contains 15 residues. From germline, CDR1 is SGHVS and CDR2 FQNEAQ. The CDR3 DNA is TGTGCCAGCAGCGAGGGACTAGCGGGCACCCTCCCCCAGTACTTC. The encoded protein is CASSEGLAGTLPQYF. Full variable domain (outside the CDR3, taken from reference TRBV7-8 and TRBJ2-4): GAGVSQSPRYKVAKRGQDVALRCDPISGHVSLFWYQQALGQGPEFLTYFQNEAQLDKSGLPSDRFFAERPEGSVSTLKIQRTQQEDSAVYLCASSEGLAGTLPQYFGAGTRLSVL.